This TCR beta chain was recorded in a study of T cell repertoires in ileal Crohn's disease. Turning to this clone: Antigen specificity is unknown.

Profiling relied on immunoSEQ multiplex PCR, and the TCRdb table lists in-frame clones only, not all of them. The sample lists 6,400 or so clones, around four fifths seen once, with about a tenth in the top ten. The J segment lost 2 bases and the V segment lost 5 bases, leaving 4 bases of the junction unmatched. The CDR3 is 14 residues long. In germline, CDR1 is LNHNV, CDR2 YYDKDF (reference sequence). Noted time point: inflamed ileum from the surgical specimen. Patients were adults with ileal or ileocolonic Crohn's disease needing resection. Overall study results and limits: Mucosal expansions were suggested to be mainly CD8 T cells. Clonality above 26.8% at surgery always came with endoscopic recurrence.

The clonotype comes from an adult with Crohn's disease. The specimen sequenced was ileal tissue. This chain links TRBV15 with TRBJ2-3, with 7 nucleotides matching TRBD1. The CDR3 coding sequence is TGTGCCACCAGCCAAGGGACAGTCACAGATACGCAGTATTTT. This encodes CATSQGTVTDTQYF. Drawing the rest from reference TRBV15 and TRBJ2-3, the complete variable domain is DAMVIQNPRYQVTQFGKPVTLSCSQTLNHNVMYWYQQKSSQAPKLLFHYYDKDFNNEADTPDNFQSRRPNTSFCFLDIRSPGLGDTAMYLCATSQGTVTDTQYFGPGTRLTVL.